This T cell receptor (beta chain) was observed in a study of OX40 agonist ivuxolimab in advanced cancers. The study in broad terms: Ivuxolimab, which targeted the costimulatory receptor OX40 (CD134), was an agonistic, fully human IgG2 monoclonal antibody. Intravenous ivuxolimab was administered to patients every 2 weeks at six dose levels: 0.01, 0.1, 0.3, 1.5, 3 and 10 mg/kg. Among the roughly 52 dose-escalation patients, about 19 had hepatocellular carcinoma, roughly 15 melanoma, 9 renal cell carcinoma and 9 head and neck cancer. In the dose-escalation cohort, approximately 82% of patients were male, and the mean age was 60 years with a range of roughly 20 to 79. Patients were allowed to have had prior anti-PD-1, anti-PD-L1 or anti-CTLA-4 therapy, and around 40% of the dose-escalation patients had previously received checkpoint inhibitors. Partial responses occurred in three dose-escalation patients: two with cutaneous melanoma and one with hepatocellular carcinoma. Peripheral TCRbeta sequencing aimed to test whether ivuxolimab altered TCR sequence diversity and caused clonal T-cell expansion. The monotherapy dose-escalation portion (N of about 52 patients) of the phase I ivuxolimab trial is reported in the paper.

To sequence the TCRbeta CDR3 region, genomic DNA was isolated from the sorted cells. The immunoSEQ Assay was used to sequence the TCRbeta CDR3 regions. Sourced from immuneACCESS, this table was stored by TCRdb with only in-frame sequences that have V and J called. A share of the clones is absent; for the studies checked, an unresolved V gene accounts for under half, and the remainder has no known explanation. Across this sample there are roughly 64,000 clones, with approximately 81% seen only once. The ten largest clones capture about 3% of the sample. Looking up the germline V gene yields CDR1 SNHLY and CDR2 FYNNEI. Between the V and J ends, shortened by 3 bases and 0 bases respectively, the junction contains 6 bases. Reading from cysteine to phenylalanine, the CDR3 counts 15 amino acids. Just CDR3 DNA is preserved here, 45 bases in frame from base 1. The paper as a whole reports these results and caveats: In the 0.1-3.0 mg/kg groups, partial responders had among the lowest normalized peripheral clonal expansion, particularly in CD8+ T cells. The antigen specificity of the peripheral T cells that underwent clonal expansion was not determined. Low levels of normalized T-cell clonal expansion were also seen in some patients who did not respond. After ivuxolimab, CD8+ T cells had more expanded clones than CD4+ T cells on average. At doses from 0.1 to 3.0 mg/kg, clonal expansion was seen in both CD4+ and CD8+ blood T cells between baseline and week 6.

The trial excluded patients who had a history of autoimmune disease or who were on systemic immunosuppression. Peripheral blood for TCR sequencing was collected from all dose cohorts at baseline, on cycle 4 day 1, and on cycle 7 day 1. Samples came from an open-label, multicenter, first-in-human phase I dose-escalation trial of ivuxolimab. Adults with locally advanced or metastatic head and neck squamous cell, hepatocellular, melanoma or renal cell carcinoma were enrolled in the trial. Before TCR sequencing, CD4+ and CD8+ T cells were separately sorted from peripheral blood. As concerns this clone: The specificity of this receptor is unknown. It has no much larger one-base neighbor in the sample; base qualities were not kept.

The sequences come from CD4+ or CD8+ T cells sorted from blood, collected in a trial of the OX40 agonist ivuxolimab. The clonotype originates from an adult with an advanced solid tumor such as melanoma, head and neck, liver or kidney cancer. The chain uses TRBV2 and TRBJ2-6; confidence is insufficient to name the D gene. The sequence in DNA is TGTGCCAGCAGTGAGGGGTTCTCTGGGGCCAACGTCCTGACTTTC. This sequence encodes CASSEGFSGANVLTF.